The 7 T cell receptor beta chains given below trace back to one sample, sequenced in a study of OX40 agonist ivuxolimab in advanced cancers. TCRdb's table, derived via immunoSEQ multiplex PCR, lists solely in-frame clones and lacks some. The sample carries about 80,000 clones, about nine tenths recorded once. Sequenced here: CD4+ or CD8+ T cells sorted from blood, sampled in a trial of the OX40 agonist ivuxolimab. These receptors were obtained from an adult with an advanced solid tumor such as melanoma, head and neck, liver or kidney cancer.

The CDR3 nucleotides are TGTGCCAGCAGTTTATCGGTGGGGGCGACTTATGGCTACACCTTC. The encoded protein is CASSLSVGATYGYTF. This rearrangement joins TRBV27 to TRBJ1-2; maybe TRBD1 (6 bases). V lost 0 bases and J lost 5, with 13 bases in between. Germline V gives CDR1 MNHEY, CDR2 SMNVEV (reference sequence). This CDR3 is built from 15 residues.

V gene TRBV6-1 combines with J gene TRBJ2-7; 10 bases map to TRBD1. This CDR3 has 15 amino acids. Looked up from germline, CDR1 is MNHNS and CDR2 is SASEGT. V was clipped by 6 bases and J by 3 bases; unmatched bases: 8. Here the CDR3 DNA reads TGTGCCAGCAGGGACGGACAGGGGGTACTCTACGAGCAGTACTTC. It is translated as CASRDGQGVLYEQYF.

This chain uses TRBV4-1 with TRBJ2-1; no clear D gene. Germline lookup yields CDR1 MGHRA and CDR2 YSYEKL. The CDR3 is made up of 12 amino acids. The V end lost 0 bases, the J end lost 8 bases, and 5 bases lay between the germline ends. The CDR3 spells CASSQDRDEQFF. The DNA of the CDR3 is TGCGCCAGCAGCCAAGATCGGGATGAGCAGTTCTTC.

This chain joins TRBV9 and TRBJ1-2, with D perhaps matching TRBD1 (5 bases). Per germline, CDR1 SGDLS and CDR2 YYNGEE. CDR3 length equals 15 residues. V shed 4 bases and J shed 1 base, with 14 bases lying between them. CDR3 residues: CASSPKRGINYGYTF. The CDR3, as DNA: TGTGCCAGCAGCCCAAAGAGGGGAATTAACTATGGCTACACCTTC.

The gene calls are TRBV19 and TRBJ2-7, with 9 positions matching TRBD1. V trimming: 6 bases; J trimming: 6 bases; junction bases outside the gene matches: 15. This CDR3 contains 16 residues. Germline V gene lookup returns CDR1 LNHDA and CDR2 SQIVND (reference sequence). The CDR3 here is CASSDFSGTGNGEQYF. CDR3 DNA sequence: TGTGCCAGTAGCGACTTTTCCGGGACAGGGAACGGCGAGCAGTACTTC.

J is TRBJ1-1 and V is TRBV11-2, with D unclear. Trimming stripped 8 bases from V and 4 bases from J, with 11 bases between. This CDR3 comprises 12 residues. Looked up from germline, CDR1 is SGHAT and CDR2 is FQNNGV. The CDR3: CASSQLATEAFF. In DNA, the CDR3 is TGTGCCAGCTCGCAGCTGGCCACTGAAGCTTTCTTT. Drawing the rest from reference TRBV11-2 and TRBJ1-1, the complete variable domain is EAGVAQSPRYKIIEKRQSVAFWCNPISGHATLYWYQQILGQGPKLLIQFQNNGVVDDSQLPKDRFSAERLKGVDSTLKIQPAKLEDSAVYLCASSQLATEAFFGQGTRLTVV.

Here the CDR3 DNA reads TGTGCCAGCAGCTTAGGGCCTGGGACTCGAGGGGCCACTGAAGCTTTCTTT. Amino acid sequence: CASSLGPGTRGATEAFF. This sequence joins TRBV13 and TRBJ1-1, with D possibly TRBD1 on 5 matching bases. The CDR3 has 17 residues. The germline V and J ends were trimmed by 0 bases and 4 bases, with 18 bases remaining between them. Germline CDR1 is PRHDT and CDR2 is FYEKMQ (reference sequence). Filled out from reference TRBV13 and TRBJ1-1, the complete variable domain reads AAGVIQSPRHLIKEKRETATLKCYPIPRHDTVYWYQQGPGQDPQFLISFYEKMQSDKGSIPDRFSAQQFSDYHSELNMSSLELGDSALYFCASSLGPGTRGATEAFFGQGTRLTVV.